This T cell receptor (beta chain) was profiled in a study of blood T cell repertoires in COVID-19. Under the authors' procedure: Reference gene primer amplification gave nucleated cell count estimates. This table comes from immunoSEQ multiplex PCR, and its TCRdb copy is limited to in-frame clones, with some not included. The DNA was the basis for D and trimming; V, J and clone size are from that table. The data hold over 250,000 clones, with roughly 89% observed a single time. V gave up 8 bases and J gave up 10 bases, with 20 bases separating them. This CDR3 contains 13 residues. Germline CDR1 is WNHNN and CDR2 is SYGVQD (reference sequence).

Sequenced input: peripheral blood. The receptor was isolated from a man over 45 with acute or convalescent COVID-19. V and J are TRBV10-1 and TRBJ1-1, with D perhaps TRBD1 (5 bases). CDR3 nucleotides: TGCGCCAGCTCGGAAGGCCAGGGATTTCGAGCTTTCTTT. Translation: CASSEGQGFRAFF.